This T cell receptor beta chain was sequenced for a study of CXCR3-negative and CXCR3-positive naive CD8 T cells. This CDR3 comprises 14 residues. The TRB cDNA libraries were prepared by 5' RACE with UMI labels. TCRdb reprocessed the 5' RACE reads, keeping one entry per CDR3 protein, no DNA. The record lists about 130,000 distinct CDR3 sequences, of which the ten most abundant hold roughly 0.3%. The chain combines TRBV12-3 or TRBV12-4 with TRBJ2-1; TCRdb outputs TRBD1, but without DNA this stays unchecked. Sequenced input: naive CXCR3- CD8+ T cells from blood. The subset denotes: CD45RO-CCR7+CD27+CD95- naive CD8+ T cells lacking CXCR3 (TNR3-). The receptor was derived from a human donor in good health. Some clones in this sample may be carry-over from other donors' samples. CDR3 protein: CASSLGAISDEQFF.